This T cell receptor (beta chain) came from a study of blood T cells in healthy people across ages (dated by TCRdb to 2014 to 2015). As for the study more broadly: In model experiments, template switching captured about one uniquely barcoded TCR beta cDNA molecule for every two T cells. Using deep sequencing normalized with unique cDNA molecular identifiers, the study measured how TCR beta repertoire diversity changes with age. The donors were divided into four age groups: young (average roughly 15 years), middle-aged (about 41), aged (under 70) and long-lived (roughly 82). To avoid experimental bias, donors of different ages were randomly spread across the sequencing lanes. The study analyzed two additional independent replicas of 1 million unique cDNA reads from the same blood draw for two donors, one aged 18 to 29 and one aged 80 or older.

Systemically healthy Caucasian individuals from Russia, some 40 in total and aged roughly 6 to 95 years, were included as donors. Around 10 milliliters of peripheral blood were drawn from each donor into EDTA-treated Vacutainer tubes. Ficoll-Paque density-gradient centrifugation was used to isolate PBMCs, with at least 6.5 million per sample. Total RNA, at least 6 micrograms per sample, was extracted from PBMCs with Trizol reagent. Naive CD45RAhigh/CD27high T cell percentages were measured by flow cytometry on a PBMC aliquot from every donor. This clonotype was seen at least ten times. There is no known antigen for this receptor. Base qualities are missing; no much larger clone stands one base away. Relative to germline, V is 3 bases shorter and J is 7 bases shorter, with 7 bases between their ends. CDR1 and CDR2 are read off the germline V gene (reference sequence) as LGHDT and YNNKEL. The CDR3 sequence holds 11 residues, the cysteine and phenylalanine included. Only CDR3 DNA is held: 33 bases, read in frame from base 1.

Paper-wide results and their limitations: Bulk unsorted PBMC profiling prevented conclusive comparison of naive and antigen-experienced compartments. As age increased, observed TCR beta diversity per million T cells dropped in a roughly linear way, and a significant reduction was already evident by age 40. Compared with the aged group, the long-lived group had more naive CD4+ T cells, fewer expanded clones and increased TCR diversity, suggesting age selection. There was a strong correlation between observed TCR beta diversity and the percentage of naive T cells measured by flow cytometry. Total diversity estimates from one million sequenced T cells were considered lower bounds and underestimates. Because donor CMV infection status was unknown, age-related changes in expanded clonotypes were potentially confounded.

Library construction relied on 5' RACE. Instrument on record: Illumina HiSeq 2500. A second PCR of 7 to 11 cycles was run with a J-beta primer mix and a sample-barcoded 5' primer. A unique molecular identifier was introduced onto each TCR beta cDNA molecule by a template-switch 5' adaptor carrying 12 random nucleotides. Each sample yielded at least 2.5 million CDR3-containing paired-end reads. The Mint cDNA synthesis kit, primed by a TRBC-specific oligonucleotide, was used to synthesize first-strand cDNA from all RNA. All cDNA was treated with uracil-DNA glycosylase and then went through a first 18-cycle PCR with the universal primers M1SS and BC2_uni_R. Turning to the authors' computational methods: Each sample was normalized by randomly selecting 1 million high-quality reads, each carrying a distinct molecular identifier. Reads with shared molecular identifiers were discarded instead of being binned into consensus sequences. MiTCR, with a Q25 quality threshold and the strictest error-elimination algorithm, was used for CDR3 identification, clonotype clustering and error correction. Lower-bound total TCR beta diversity was estimated with a nonparametric unseen species model using Euler transformation. Through fastp at Q25 and MiXCR, TCRdb rebuilt clones from the public reads, retaining in-frame beta chains. Under each unique CDR3 protein, matching rows form one entry showing the most common genes and DNA. These V and J calls derive from TCRdb rather than the authors' analysis. Within this sample are some 780,000 distinct CDR3 sequences, with more than 55% of them counted one time only. The leading ten clones occupy roughly 26% of the sample.

The rearrangement joined TRBV3-1 to TRBJ2-7; confidence is insufficient to name the D gene. The receptor comes from a man aged 35-49 years in good health. Source material: blood. The CDR3 protein is CASSQQLEQYF. The sequenced DNA is TGTGCCAGCAGCCAGCAGTTAGAGCAGTACTTC.